This is a list of T cell receptor beta chains from one sample in a study of blood T cell repertoires in COVID-19. The method was immunoSEQ multiplex PCR; TCRdb's version includes in-frame clones alone and lacks a portion of them. Found here are some 99,000 clones, over 75% of them singletons; the top ten hold roughly 6.5%. Sequencing was done on a sample of peripheral blood. These receptors were collected from a woman in her forties or fifties with acute or convalescent COVID-19. CDR3s include the opening cysteine and the closing phenylalanine or tryptophan. The D gene is left open where the match is weak. Some rows mark clone size as missing; the rest say once, few, many or name a class of expanded clone.

j_gene,d_gene,v_gene,abundance,CDR3nt,CDR3aa
TRBJ1-5,NA,TRBV6-5,NA,TGTGCCAGCAGTTACGTTAATAGCAATCAGCCCCAGCATTTT,CASSYVNSNQPQHF
TRBJ2-2,TRBD2,TRBV5-1,NA,TGCGCCAGCAGCCCCGGGACTAGCGGGGGCACCGGGGAGCTGTTTTTT,CASSPGTSGGTGELFF
TRBJ2-7,TRBD1,TRBV2,NA,TGTGCCAGCAGCGTACAGGCAGGGGGTATCTACGAGCAGTACTTC,CASSVQAGGIYEQYF
TRBJ2-7,NA,TRBV13,NA,TGTGCCAGCAGCTTAGAGGGGCACGAGCAGTACTTC,CASSLEGHEQYF
TRBJ2-7,NA,TRBV5-1,once,TGCGCCAGCAGAGGCCGAACGGCGGGTAACTACGAGCAGTACTTC,CASRGRTAGNYEQYF
TRBJ2-2,TRBD2,TRBV18,NA,TGTGCCAGCTCACCTCGACTAGCGGGGGCCGGGGAGCTGTTTTTT,CASSPRLAGAGELFF
TRBJ2-2,NA,TRBV9,NA,TGTGCCAGCAGCTCTTCAGGGATATCGACGGACACCGGGGAGCTGTTTTTT,CASSSSGISTDTGELFF
TRBJ1-4,TRBD1,TRBV7-7,once,TGTGCCAGCGGACCAGGGGGTACTAATGAAAAACTGTTTTTT,CASGPGGTNEKLFF
TRBJ1-4,TRBD1,TRBV9,NA,TGTGCCAGCAGCCTAGAGGGACAGTTTAATGAAAAACTGTTTTTT,CASSLEGQFNEKLFF
TRBJ2-1,NA,TRBV3-1/TRBV3-2,NA,TGTGCCAGCAGCCAAGCTGGGGGGGGCCCGGGTGAGCAGTTCTTC,CASSQAGGGPGEQFF
TRBJ1-2,NA,TRBV28,medium-sized,TGTGCCAGCACTCACAGAATCCTCTATGGCTACACCTTC,CASTHRILYGYTF
TRBJ2-3,TRBD1,TRBV18,NA,TGTGCCAGCTCAGAGGGACAGGCCAATTTTTATGGTACGCAGTATTTT,CASSEGQANFYGTQYF
TRBJ1-2,NA,TRBV18,NA,TGTGCCAGTAAAGACGGAGCTATTGGCTACACCTTC,CASKDGAIGYTF
TRBJ1-3,TRBD1,TRBV9,NA,TGTGCCAGCAGCCCTCCGGGACAGCGAGGGAACACCATATATTTT,CASSPPGQRGNTIYF
TRBJ2-7,NA,TRBV9,NA,TGTGCCAGCAGCGTAGGGCCGGGGAACGAGCAGTACTTC,CASSVGPGNEQYF
TRBJ2-7,TRBD1,TRBV19,NA,TGTGCCAGTAGACACCGGGACAGGGGGTACGAGCAGTACTTC,CASRHRDRGYEQYF
TRBJ2-3,NA,TRBV19,NA,TGTGCCAGTAGTGGGGACTTCACGACTGGTCCTACGCAGTATTTT,CASSGDFTTGPTQYF
TRBJ1-2,NA,TRBV7-2,NA,TGTGCCAGCAGCTCACCCCCCAGGGCAGACTATGGCTACACCTTC,CASSSPPRADYGYTF
TRBJ2-7,NA,TRBV18,NA,TGTGCCAGCTCACCACCCCTAGTTTCCTACGAGCAGTACTTC,CASSPPLVSYEQYF
TRBJ2-3,TRBD2,TRBV5-6,NA,TGTGCCAGCAGCTTTCGCGGGGGGGTCATGGATACGCAGTATTTT,CASSFRGGVMDTQYF
TRBJ1-5,NA,TRBV28,NA,TGTGCCAGCAGGGGGGCGAGGAGCGCGGGCAATCAGCCCCAGCATTTT,CASRGARSAGNQPQHF
TRBJ1-2,TRBD1,TRBV28,NA,TGTGCCAGCAGTTTATGGACAGGGGGCGACTATGGCTACACCTTC,CASSLWTGGDYGYTF
TRBJ2-5,TRBD2,TRBV24-1,once,TGTGCCACCAGTGATTCGGGAGCGGGGGGAGAGACCCAGTACTTC,CATSDSGAGGETQYF
TRBJ2-2,NA,TRBV6-5,NA,TGTGCCAGCAGTTACTCAAGGGGGACCGGGGAGCTGTTTTTT,CASSYSRGTGELFF
TRBJ2-2,NA,TRBV5-1,once,TGCGCCAGCAGTTTATCCCCGCGGAACACCGGGGAGCTGTTTTTT,CASSLSPRNTGELFF
TRBJ1-2,TRBD1,TRBV27,NA,TGTGCCAGCAGTCCGACAGGGTATGGCTACACCTTC,CASSPTGYGYTF
TRBJ1-5,NA,TRBV6-5,NA,TGTGCCAGCAGTTACTCGGGGAGGCCGGATCAGCCCCAGCATTTT,CASSYSGRPDQPQHF
TRBJ2-2,TRBD1,TRBV14,NA,TGTGCCAGCAGCCAAGTCTCTTTGGGACAGGGGAACACCGGGGAGCTGTTTTTT,CASSQVSLGQGNTGELFF
TRBJ1-3,TRBD1,TRBV19,NA,TGTGCCACCTCGGACAGGGGATCTGGAAACACCATATATTTT,CATSDRGSGNTIYF
TRBJ1-6,NA,TRBV28,NA,TGTGCCAGCAGATCCTCTGCGGGGGCTCGCAATTCACCCCTCCACTTT,CASRSSAGARNSPLHF
TRBJ2-7,NA,TRBV11-2,NA,TGTGCCAGCAGCCCTACCTCTTACGAGCAGTACTTC,CASSPTSYEQYF
TRBJ2-7,TRBD1,TRBV11-2,NA,TGTGCCAGCAGTCCCCCGACCGGGACAGGGGCCTACGAGCAGTACTTC,CASSPPTGTGAYEQYF
TRBJ2-1,TRBD2,TRBV7-9,NA,TGTGCCAGCTCAGTCGGGACTAGCGGGGGCTTCGAGCAGTTCTTC,CASSVGTSGGFEQFF
TRBJ1-5,TRBD1,TRBV5-5,NA,TGTGCCAGCAGCTCGGGACAGGGCAATCAGCCCCAGCATTTT,CASSSGQGNQPQHF
TRBJ1-2,TRBD1,TRBV3-1/TRBV3-2,NA,TGTGCCAGCAGCCAATACAGGGGTGGCTACACCTTC,CASSQYRGGYTF
TRBJ1-1,NA,TRBV30,NA,TGTGCCTGGAGTGAAGGAGATGGGACTGAAGCTTTCTTT,CAWSEGDGTEAFF
TRBJ1-5,NA,TRBV10-3,NA,TGTGCCATCGGGTCGGGGGACAGCAATCAGCCCCAGCATTTT,CAIGSGDSNQPQHF
TRBJ2-5,TRBD2,TRBV19,NA,TGTGCCGCAGGACTAGCGGGGGTCAGGGAGACCCAGTACTTC,CAAGLAGVRETQYF
TRBJ2-3,TRBD1,TRBV6-5,NA,TGTGCCAGCAGACCCGACAGGGGGACAGATACGCAGTATTTT,CASRPDRGTDTQYF
TRBJ1-2,NA,TRBV28,few,TGTGCCAGCAGTTTGGGGCGGTATGGCTACACCTTC,CASSLGRYGYTF
TRBJ1-3,NA,TRBV19,few,TGTGCCAGTAGTATTCTTCCGGAGCGCTCTGGAAACACCATATATTTT,CASSILPERSGNTIYF
TRBJ1-1,NA,TRBV21-1,NA,TGTGCCAGCAGCATTAGACAGGGTGGTACGAACACTGAAGCTTTCTTT,CASSIRQGGTNTEAFF
TRBJ1-6,NA,TRBV2,NA,TGTGCCAGCAGTCAGGAGGGTTTTGGGTCACCCCTCCACTTT,CASSQEGFGSPLHF
TRBJ1-2,NA,TRBV9,many,TGTGCCAGCAGCGTAGTGTCAGGGGCTAACTATGGCTACACCTTC,CASSVVSGANYGYTF
TRBJ2-2,NA,TRBV5-1,NA,TGCGCCAGCAGCCGAACAGGGGGGGTCACCGGGGAGCTGTTTTTT,CASSRTGGVTGELFF
TRBJ1-3,NA,TRBV5-1,NA,TGCGCCAGCAGCTCCGGGAGGCAACTCTCTGGAAACACCATATATTTT,CASSSGRQLSGNTIYF
TRBJ1-2,NA,TRBV5-4,once,TGTGCCAGCAGCTTGGAGGATGTCCGGGCAGGGCGCTATGGCTACACCTTC,CASSLEDVRAGRYGYTF
TRBJ1-5,NA,TRBV7-9,NA,TGTGCCAGCAGCACACAGGAAAGGCAGCCCCAGCATTTT,CASSTQERQPQHF
TRBJ2-1,TRBD1,TRBV9,NA,TGTGCCAGCAGCGTAGGGACGCCAGGGGGTGAGCAGTTCTTC,CASSVGTPGGEQFF
TRBJ2-4,TRBD2,TRBV5-6,once,TGTGCCAGCAGCTTCTCTCCGGGGGGGATAAACATTCAGTACTTC,CASSFSPGGINIQYF
TRBJ2-1,TRBD2,TRBV10-3,NA,TGTGCCATCAGTGAACGGCGGGGGGAATACAATGAGCAGTTCTTC,CAISERRGEYNEQFF
TRBJ1-1,NA,TRBV7-2,NA,TGTGCCAGCAGCTTAGTGGCACAGAGGAACACTGAAGCTTTCTTT,CASSLVAQRNTEAFF
TRBJ2-5,TRBD2,TRBV6-5,NA,TGTGCCAGCATACGTAGCGGGGGGGCCGGAGAGACCCAGTACTTC,CASIRSGGAGETQYF
TRBJ2-5,TRBD2,TRBV7-9,NA,TGTGCCAGCAGTTTAACCGGGACTAGCCGCGTCGAGACCCAGTACTTC,CASSLTGTSRVETQYF
TRBJ2-7,NA,TRBV3-1/TRBV3-2,NA,TGTGCCAGCAGCCAAGTGAGTGAGCAGTACTTC,CASSQVSEQYF